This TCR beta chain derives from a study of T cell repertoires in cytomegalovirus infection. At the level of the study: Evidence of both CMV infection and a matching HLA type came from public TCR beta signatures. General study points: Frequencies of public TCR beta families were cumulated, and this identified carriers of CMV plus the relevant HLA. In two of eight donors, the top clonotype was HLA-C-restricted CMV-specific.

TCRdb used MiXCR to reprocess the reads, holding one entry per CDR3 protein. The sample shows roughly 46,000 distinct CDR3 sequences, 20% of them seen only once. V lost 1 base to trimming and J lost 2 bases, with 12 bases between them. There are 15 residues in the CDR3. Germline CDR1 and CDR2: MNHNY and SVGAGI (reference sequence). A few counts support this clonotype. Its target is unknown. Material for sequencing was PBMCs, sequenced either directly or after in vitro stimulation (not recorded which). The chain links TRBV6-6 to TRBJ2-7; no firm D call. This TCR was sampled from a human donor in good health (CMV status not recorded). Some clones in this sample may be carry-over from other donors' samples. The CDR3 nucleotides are TGTGCCAGCAGTTACTATCTGGGCCATACCTACGAGCAGTACTTC. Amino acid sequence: CASSYYLGHTYEQYF.